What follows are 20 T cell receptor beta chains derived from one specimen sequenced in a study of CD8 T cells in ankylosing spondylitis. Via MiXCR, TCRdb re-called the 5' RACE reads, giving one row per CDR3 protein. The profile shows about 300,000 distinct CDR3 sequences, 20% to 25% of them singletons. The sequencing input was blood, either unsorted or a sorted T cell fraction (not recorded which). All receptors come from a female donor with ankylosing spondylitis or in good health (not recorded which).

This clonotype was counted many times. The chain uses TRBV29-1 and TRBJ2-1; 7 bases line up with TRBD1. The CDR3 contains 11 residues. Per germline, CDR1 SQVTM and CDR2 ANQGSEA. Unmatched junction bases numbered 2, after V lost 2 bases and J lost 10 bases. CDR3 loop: CSVERGREQFF. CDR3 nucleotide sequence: TGCAGCGTTGAAAGGGGGCGGGAGCAGTTCTTC.

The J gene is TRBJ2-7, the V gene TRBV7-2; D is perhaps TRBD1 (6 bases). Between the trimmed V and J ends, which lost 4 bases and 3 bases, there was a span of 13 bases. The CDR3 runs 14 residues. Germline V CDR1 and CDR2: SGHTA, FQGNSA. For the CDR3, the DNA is TGTGCCAGCAGCTCCGGGACACCTTTCTACGAGCAGTACTTC. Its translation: CASSSGTPFYEQYF.

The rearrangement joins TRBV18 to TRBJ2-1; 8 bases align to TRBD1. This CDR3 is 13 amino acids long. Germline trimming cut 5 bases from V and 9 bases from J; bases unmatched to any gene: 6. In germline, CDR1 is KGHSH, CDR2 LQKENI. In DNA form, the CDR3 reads TGTGCCAGCTCATCAGTAGACAGGGGTGAGCAGTTCTTC. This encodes CASSSVDRGEQFF.

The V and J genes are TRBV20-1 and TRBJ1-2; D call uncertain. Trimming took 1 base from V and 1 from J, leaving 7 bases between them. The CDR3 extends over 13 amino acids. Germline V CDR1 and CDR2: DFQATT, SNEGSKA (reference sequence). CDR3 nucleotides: TGCAGTGCTAGAGCAACAGTTAACTATGGCTACACCTTC. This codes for CSARATVNYGYTF.

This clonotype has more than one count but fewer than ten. CDR3 loop: CASSYSYTEAFF. The CDR3 region has the DNA TGTGCCAGCAGCTACAGTTACACTGAAGCTTTCTTT. V is TRBV7-2 and J is TRBJ1-1; no clear D gene. This CDR3 spans 12 amino acids. Trimming removed 4 bases from V and 3 bases from J, with 6 bases in between. Germline lookup yields CDR1 SGHTA and CDR2 FQGNSA.

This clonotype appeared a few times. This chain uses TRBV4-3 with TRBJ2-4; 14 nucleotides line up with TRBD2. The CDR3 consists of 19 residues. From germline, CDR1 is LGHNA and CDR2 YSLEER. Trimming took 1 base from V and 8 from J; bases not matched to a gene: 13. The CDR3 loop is CASSQGGSTSGRDRDIQYF. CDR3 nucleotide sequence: TGCGCCAGCAGCCAAGGAGGGTCGACTAGCGGGAGGGACAGGGACATTCAGTACTTC.

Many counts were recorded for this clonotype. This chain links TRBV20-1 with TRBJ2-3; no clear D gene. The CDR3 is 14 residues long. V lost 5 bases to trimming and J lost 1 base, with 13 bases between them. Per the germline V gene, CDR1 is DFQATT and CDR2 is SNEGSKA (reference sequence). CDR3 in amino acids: CSAPLRQGTDTQYF. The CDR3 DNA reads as TGCAGTGCTCCCCTGCGTCAGGGCACAGATACGCAGTATTTT.

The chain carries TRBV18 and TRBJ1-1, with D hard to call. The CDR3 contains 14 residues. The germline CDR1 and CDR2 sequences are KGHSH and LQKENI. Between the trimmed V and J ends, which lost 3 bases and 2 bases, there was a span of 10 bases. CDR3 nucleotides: TGTGCCAGCTCACCGGAGGTTTCAAACACTGAAGCTTTCTTT. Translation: CASSPEVSNTEAFF.

The CDR3 loop is CASSYWEAYEQYF. The DNA of the CDR3 is TGTGCCAGCAGTTACTGGGAGGCCTACGAGCAGTACTTC. The V call is TRBV6-2 or TRBV6-3, the J call TRBJ2-7, with D possibly being TRBD2 (6 bases). Germline V gene data show CDR1 as MNHEY and CDR2 as SVGEGT. The germline V and J ends were trimmed by 1 base and 2 bases, with 6 bases remaining between them. This CDR3 has 13 amino acids.

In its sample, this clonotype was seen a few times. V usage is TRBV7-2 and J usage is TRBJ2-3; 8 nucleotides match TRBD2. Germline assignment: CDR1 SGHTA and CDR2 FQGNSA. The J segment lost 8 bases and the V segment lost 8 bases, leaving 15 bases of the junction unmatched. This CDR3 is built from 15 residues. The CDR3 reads CASSPGGLASITQYF. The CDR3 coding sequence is TGTGCCAGCTCCCCGGGAGGACTAGCCTCTATTACGCAGTATTTT.

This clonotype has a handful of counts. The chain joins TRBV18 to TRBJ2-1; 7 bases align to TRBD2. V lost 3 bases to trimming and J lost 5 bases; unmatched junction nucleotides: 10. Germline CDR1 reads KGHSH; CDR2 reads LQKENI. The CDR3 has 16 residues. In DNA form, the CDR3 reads TGTGCCAGCTCACCGATTAGCGGGCTCGGTCACAATGAGCAGTTCTTC. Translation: CASSPISGLGHNEQFF.

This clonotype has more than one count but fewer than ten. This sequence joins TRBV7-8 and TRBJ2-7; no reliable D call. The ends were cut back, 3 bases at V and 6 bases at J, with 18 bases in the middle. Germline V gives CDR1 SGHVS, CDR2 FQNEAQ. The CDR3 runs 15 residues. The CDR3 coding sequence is TGTGCCAGCAGCTTTCGGGTGGGAAGCCCTTCCGAGCAGTACTTC. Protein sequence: CASSFRVGSPSEQYF.

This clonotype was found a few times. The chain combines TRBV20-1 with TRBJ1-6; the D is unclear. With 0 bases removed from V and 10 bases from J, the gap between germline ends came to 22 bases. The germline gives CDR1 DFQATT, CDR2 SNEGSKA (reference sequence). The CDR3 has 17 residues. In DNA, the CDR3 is TGCAGTGCTAGAGATGGAAGGCCTCACATGCCAGAGTCACCCCTCCACTTT. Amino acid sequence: CSARDGRPHMPESPLHF.

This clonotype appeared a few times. The DNA of the CDR3 is TGTGCCAGCAGTGAATGGACTGGGGCCAACGTCCTGACTTTC. Encoded protein: CASSEWTGANVLTF. The chain combines TRBV2 with TRBJ2-6; no reliable D call. V was trimmed by 2 bases and J by 2 bases, leaving 4 bases between them. In germline, CDR1 is SNHLY, CDR2 FYNNEI. The CDR3 runs to 14 residues.

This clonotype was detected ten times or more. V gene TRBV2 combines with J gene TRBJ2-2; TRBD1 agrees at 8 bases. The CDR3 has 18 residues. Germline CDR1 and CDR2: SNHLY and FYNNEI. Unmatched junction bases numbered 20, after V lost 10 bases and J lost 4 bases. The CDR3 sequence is CATRPYAQGAAVTGELFF. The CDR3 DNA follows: TGTGCCACCCGACCTTATGCGCAGGGGGCGGCGGTCACCGGGGAGCTGTTTTTT.

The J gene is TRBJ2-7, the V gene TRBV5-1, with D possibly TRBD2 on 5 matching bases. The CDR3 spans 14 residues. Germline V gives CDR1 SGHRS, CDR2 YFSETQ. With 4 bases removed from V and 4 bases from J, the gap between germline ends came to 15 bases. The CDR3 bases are TGCGCCAGCAGCCACCCCGGGGAGTTATACGAGCAGTACTTC. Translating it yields CASSHPGELYEQYF.

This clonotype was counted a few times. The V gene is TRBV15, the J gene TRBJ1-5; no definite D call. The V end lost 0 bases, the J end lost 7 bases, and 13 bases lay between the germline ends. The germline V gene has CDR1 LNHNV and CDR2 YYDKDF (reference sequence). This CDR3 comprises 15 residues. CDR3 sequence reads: CATSRDVTRGQPQHF. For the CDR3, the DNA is TGTGCCACCAGCAGAGATGTGACTCGGGGACAGCCCCAGCATTTT.

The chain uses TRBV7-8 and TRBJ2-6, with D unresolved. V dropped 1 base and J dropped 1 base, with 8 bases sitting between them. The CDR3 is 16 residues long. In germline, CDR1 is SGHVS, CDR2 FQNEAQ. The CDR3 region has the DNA TGTGCCAGCAGCTTAGGCCAGTTGTCTGGGGCCAACGTCCTGACTTTC. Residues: CASSLGQLSGANVLTF.

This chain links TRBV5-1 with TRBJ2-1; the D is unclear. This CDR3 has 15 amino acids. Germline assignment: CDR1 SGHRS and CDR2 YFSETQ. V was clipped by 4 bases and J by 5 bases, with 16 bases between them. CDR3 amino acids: CASSNTVGYNNEQFF. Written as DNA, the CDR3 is TGCGCCAGCAGCAACACGGTGGGATATAACAATGAGCAGTTCTTC.

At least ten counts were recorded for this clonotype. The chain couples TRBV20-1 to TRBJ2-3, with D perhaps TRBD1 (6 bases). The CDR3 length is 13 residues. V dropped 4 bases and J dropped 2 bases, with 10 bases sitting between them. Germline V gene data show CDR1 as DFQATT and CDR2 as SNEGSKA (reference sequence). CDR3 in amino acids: CSAKQGSTDTQYF. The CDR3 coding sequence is TGCAGTGCTAAGCAGGGGTCCACAGATACGCAGTATTTT.